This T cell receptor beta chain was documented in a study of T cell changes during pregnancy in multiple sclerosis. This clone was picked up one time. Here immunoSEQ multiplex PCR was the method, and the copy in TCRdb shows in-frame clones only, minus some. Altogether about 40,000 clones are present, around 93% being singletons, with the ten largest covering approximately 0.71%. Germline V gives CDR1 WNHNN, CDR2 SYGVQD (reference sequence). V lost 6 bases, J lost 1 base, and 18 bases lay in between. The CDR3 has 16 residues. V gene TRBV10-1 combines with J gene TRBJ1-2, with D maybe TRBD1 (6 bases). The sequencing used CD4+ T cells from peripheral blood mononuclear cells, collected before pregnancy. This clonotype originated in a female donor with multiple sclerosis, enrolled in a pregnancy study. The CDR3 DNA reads TGCGCCAGCAGGCGGGGGTTAGGGGGAGATAACTATGGCTACACCTTC. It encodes CASRRGLGGDNYGYTF.